This TCR beta chain was recovered during a study of T cells in Graves' hyperthyroidism and ophthalmopathy. Any patient presenting with uncontrolled infection, other autoimmune disease, pregnancy or lactation was left out. Diagnoses rested on clinical symptoms, serum thyroxine and TRAb, thyroid ultrasound and orbital computed tomography. Fresh peripheral blood, 10 ml, was the source of the PBMCs. As for this clonotype: Its antigen is undetermined.

It was RNA transcripts that yielded the amplified TCR beta CDR3 regions. The HTBI set primed first-round TCR CDR3 RT-PCR. Using its own MiXCR run on the multiplex PCR reads, TCRdb lists one record per CDR3 protein. The sample yields about 340,000 distinct CDR3 sequences, 15% to 20% seen once. Study outcomes and limitations: Peripheral blood also featured most of the thyroid clonotypes expanded above 0.001.

This CDR3 has 14 amino acids. V shed 2 bases, J shed 3 bases, and the junction held 4 bases outside the gene matches. The germline gives CDR1 SGDLS, CDR2 YYNGEE. V usage is TRBV9 and J usage is TRBJ2-7, with TRBD2 identical over 8 bases. The specimen was blood. This TCR derives from a woman aged 45-59 years with Graves' hyperthyroidism. Here the CDR3 reads CASSVSGLVYEQYF. The CDR3, as DNA: TGTGCCAGCAGCGTGTCGGGACTAGTCTACGAGCAGTACTTC.